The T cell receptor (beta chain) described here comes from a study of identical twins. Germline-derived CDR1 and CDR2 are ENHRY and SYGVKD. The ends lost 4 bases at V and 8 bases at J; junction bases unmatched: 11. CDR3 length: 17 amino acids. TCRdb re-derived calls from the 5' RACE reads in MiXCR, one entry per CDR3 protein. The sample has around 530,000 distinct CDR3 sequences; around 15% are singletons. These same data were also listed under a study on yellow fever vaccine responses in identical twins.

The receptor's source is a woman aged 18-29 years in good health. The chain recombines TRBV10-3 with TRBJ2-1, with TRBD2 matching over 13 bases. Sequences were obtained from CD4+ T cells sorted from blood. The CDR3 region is CAISGRSGLAGSDEQFF. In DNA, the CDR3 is TGTGCCATCAGTGGACGATCGGGACTAGCGGGATCGGATGAGCAGTTCTTC.